This TCR beta chain was profiled in a study of blood T cell repertoires in COVID-19. This table comes from immunoSEQ multiplex PCR, and its TCRdb copy is limited to in-frame clones, with some not included. The sample has some 210,000 clones, under 90% seen once; the top ten hold 15% to 20%. The sequence came from a human donor in a cohort sampled during active COVID-19. The sample taken for sequencing was peripheral blood.

This CDR3 reads CASSTSDRASGNTIYF. CDR3 bases: TGCGCCAGCAGCACCAGCGACAGGGCCTCTGGAAACACCATATATTTT. The rearrangement uses TRBV5-1 and TRBJ1-3; 7 nucleotides match TRBD1. The CDR3 runs to 16 residues. The ends lost 4 bases at V and 0 bases at J; junction bases unmatched: 7. Germline CDR1 reads SGHRS; CDR2 reads YFSETQ.